The sequence of this T cell receptor beta chain was determined in a study of blood T cell repertoires in COVID-19. Overall study: The study drew acute and convalescent COVID-19 samples from the United States, Italy and Spain. The cDNA or gDNA used as material had been derived from T cells, B-cell-depleted T cells, or PBMCs.

By sample fraction, this clone is medium-sized. Original analysis: The authors estimated nucleated cell counts from reference gene primer amplification. TCRdb's table, derived via immunoSEQ multiplex PCR, lists solely in-frame clones and lacks some. D and trimming were read from the DNA, whereas the V and J calls and clone size are those reported in that table. The sample records over 45,000 clones, roughly four fifths being singletons. This CDR3 has 12 amino acids. The germline CDR1 and CDR2 sequences are SNHLY and FYNNEI. The ends lost 7 bases at V and 7 bases at J; junction bases unmatched: 5. This clonotype was obtained from a man aged 40-55 years with acute or convalescent COVID-19. Source material: peripheral blood. The chain employs TRBV2 and TRBJ1-2, with 8 bases fitting TRBD1. CDR3 DNA: TGTGCCAGCACAACGACAGGGGCTGGCTACACCTTC. Translating it yields CASTTTGAGYTF.